This T cell receptor beta chain was sequenced in a study of blood T cell repertoires in COVID-19 (TCRdb year 2020). In the study overall: Samples from collaborators originated in the United States, Italy and Spain and spanned both the acute and convalescent phases of COVID-19. The prospective study material was composed of cDNA or gDNA derived from T cells, B-cell-depleted T cells, or PBMCs. Deeply sampled blood TCRbeta repertoires from subjects exposed to, actively infected with, or recovered from COVID-19 were included in the dataset. A freely available public database, intended as a resource for researchers studying the immune response to SARS-CoV-2, is where the repertoires were released. The samples were drawn from two sources: the first 160 participants of the ongoing ImmuneRACE study, and 1,254 subjects contributed by 6 global collaborators. Sample metadata almost always included a de-identified subject ID, COVID-19 status, age in years and sex. Where HLA class I and class II types were available, the types were taken from metadata supplied by the sample provider, not from assay-based typing. The paper's findings and limits, for the study overall: The quantity of clinical and demographic metadata differed by source and by participant and was supplied without curation.

Participants in the prospective study were enrolled through a virtual design, were aged roughly 18 to 100 years, and lived in about two dozen United States geographic areas. In the prospective study, participants were assigned to cohorts based on the clinical history participants reported in a screening survey and a study questionnaire. Mobile phlebotomists in the prospective study collected whole blood, serum and a nasopharyngeal or oropharyngeal swab from every participant. Participants in the prospective study had the option to provide additional blood draws and questionnaires over an approximately two-month period. Prospective study blood samples were shipped either frozen or at room temperature before DNA extraction. TCRbeta CDR3 regions were amplified from genomic DNA by means of the immunoSEQ Assay, a bias-controlled multiplex PCR. Regarding the original processing steps: Nucleated cell counts per sample were estimated from amplification of reference gene primers within the assay. To quantify the absolute abundance of each unique TCRbeta CDR3 rearrangement, sequence reads were collapsed and filtered. Productive Simpson clonality was computed per sample as the square root of Simpson's diversity index over productive rearrangements. TCRdb holds this immuneACCESS table with in-frame rearrangements only. Some clones are missing; in checked studies, unresolved V genes explain under half, and the rest has no known cause. That table is the source of V, J and clone size, and D and trimming were worked out from the DNA. The sample has about 260,000 clones on record, approximately 79% of them singletons. The ten largest clones add up to over 4% of the sample.

In regard to this clone: No cognate antigen has been identified for it. No much larger clonotype is one base removed from it; base qualities were not supplied.

V loses 5 bases at its end and J loses 6 bases; junction bases beyond the gene matches: 11. CDR1 and CDR2 are drawn from the germline V gene: SGHTA, FQGNSA. Measured from the cysteine to the phenylalanine, the CDR3 is 17 residues long. Only the CDR3 portion is preserved as DNA: 51 bases, with reading frame beginning at the first base. This receptor was taken from a man aged 30 to 39 with acute COVID-19. The V gene is TRBV7-2 and the J gene is TRBJ2-5, with 14 bases aligning to TRBD2. Source material: PBMCs or T cells enriched from blood (not recorded which). The CDR3 is CASSQTQTSGREQTQYF. The DNA reads TGTGCCAGCAGCCAAACCCAGACTAGCGGGAGGGAACAGACCCAGTACTTC.